Presented here are 25 T cell receptor beta chains from one specimen sequenced in a study of T cells in Graves' hyperthyroidism and ophthalmopathy. The TCR beta CDR3 regions underwent amplification using RNA transcripts as the source. A set of HTBI primers served as the primers for a first-round RT-PCR of the TCR CDR3. TCRdb analysed the multiplex PCR reads with MiXCR anew, one entry per CDR3 protein. The sample consists of some 800,000 distinct CDR3 sequences, roughly 40% of them appearing once. Sequenced material: blood. All receptors derive from a man aged 18 to 30 with Graves' hyperthyroidism.

This clonotype was detected many times. This chain joins TRBV25-1 and TRBJ1-6, with 7 bases that match TRBD1. Germline V lookup: CDR1 MGHDK, CDR2 SYGVNS. V shed 4 bases and J 15 bases; nucleotides not matched to a gene: 15. This CDR3 contains 15 residues. CDR3 sequence (DNA): TGTGCCAGCAGTGCCCCCGGGACAGTTGATTTAGGCCTCCACTTT. Residues: CASSAPGTVDLGLHF.

CDR3: CASKLGLAGYDEQYF. CDR3 DNA: TGTGCCAGCAAACTGGGACTAGCGGGATATGACGAGCAGTACTTC. The V call is TRBV11-2, the J call TRBJ2-7; 13 nucleotides align to TRBD2. The CDR3 sequence is 15 residues long. The V gene's germline CDR1 is SGHAT and CDR2 FQNNGV. V was pared by 7 bases and J by 5 bases, with 8 bases of the junction left unmatched.

This chain links TRBV11-2 with TRBJ2-5; D might be TRBD2 (6 bases). The CDR3 sequence is 15 residues long. Per the germline V gene, CDR1 is SGHAT and CDR2 is FQNNGV. Trimming took off 8 bases at V and 0 bases at J, with 16 bases between the two ends. CDR3: CASHWGGKYQETQYF. The CDR3 nucleotides read TGTGCCAGCCACTGGGGCGGGAAGTACCAAGAGACCCAGTACTTC.

As concerns this clonotype: A much bigger clone sits one base away, suggesting this may be a read error. The chain uses TRBV2 and TRBJ1-1; D unresolved. CDR1 and CDR2 (germline): SNHLY, FYNNEI. The CDR3 consists of 10 residues. With 8 bases removed from V and 8 bases from J, the gap between germline ends came to 9 bases. DNA of the CDR3: TGTGCCAGCTGGCGGTGGGAAGCTTTCTTT. This codes for CASWRWEAFF. The entire variable domain, with the rest obtained from reference TRBV2 and TRBJ1-1, is as follows: EPEVTQTPSHQVTQMGQEVILRCVPISNHLYFYWYRQILGQKVEFLVSFYNNEISEKSEIFDDQFSVERPDGSNFTLKIRSTKLEDSAMYFCASWRWEAFFGQGTRLTVV.

The rearrangement links TRBV4-1 to TRBJ1-5; TRBD1 is a possible D gene (5 bases). Trimming left V 4 bases short and J 11 bases short, with 27 bases between. This CDR3 region has 17 residues. CDR1 is MGHRA and CDR2 is YSYEKL in the germline V gene. CDR3 sequence reads: CASSLTGTSGYQETQHF. Here the CDR3 DNA reads TGCGCCAGCAGCCTCACTGGGACTAGCGGGTACCAAGAGACCCAGCATTTT.

The CDR3 reads CASSPFIGVAGELFF. In nucleotides, the CDR3 is TGTGCCAGCAGCCCCTTTATAGGGGTGGCCGGGGAGCTGTTTTTT. This chain links TRBV9 with TRBJ2-2, with D possibly TRBD1 on 5 matching bases. The CDR3 is made up of 15 amino acids. In germline, CDR1 is SGDLS, CDR2 YYNGEE. Deletions cut 4 bases from V and 6 bases from J, with 16 bases between.

The V and J genes are TRBV12-3 or TRBV12-4 and TRBJ1-1; D is unclear. The CDR3 is 11 residues long. Trimming stripped 8 bases from V and 6 bases from J, with 10 bases between. CDR3: CASGVRPEAFF. CDR3 bases: TGTGCCAGCGGTGTTCGCCCTGAAGCTTTCTTT.

As to this clonotype: Since a much larger clone is just one base distant, this may be a read error. The V call is TRBV29-1, the J call TRBJ1-4; D gene uncertain. Germline V gives CDR1 SQVTM, CDR2 ANQGSEA. CDR3 length equals 15 residues. Trimming removed 5 bases at V and 7 bases at J, with 20 bases between. CDR3 bases: TGCAGCGTTTGGTCCCTAGGGCGGGGTTGTGAAAAACTGTTTTTT. Translation gives CSVWSLGRGCEKLFF.

This clonotype was seen ten or more times. The junction does not match germline at one end; this may be a read error. The chain combines TRBV2 with TRBJ2-7; no firm D call. The germline V gene has CDR1 SNHLY and CDR2 FYNNEI. CDR3 length equals 11 residues. In nucleotides, the CDR3 is TGTGCCAGCAGTGCTAGTTACGAGCAGCACTTC. As protein: CASSASYEQHF.

This clonotype was counted a single time. The chain recombines TRBV5-4 with TRBJ2-5, with 13 bases lining up with TRBD2. The CDR3 spans 15 residues. The J segment lost 4 bases and the V segment lost 4 bases, leaving 4 bases of the junction unmatched. Germline V CDR1 and CDR2: SGHNT, YYREEE (reference sequence). The CDR3 protein is CASSQWTSGGETQYF. In DNA, the CDR3 is TGTGCCAGCAGCCAATGGACTAGCGGGGGAGAGACCCAGTACTTC.

This clonotype was recorded many times. This sequence joins TRBV9 and TRBJ1-1, with D possibly matching TRBD1 (5 bases). Trimming stripped 3 bases from V and 1 base from J, with 7 bases between. Looked up from germline, CDR1 is SGDLS and CDR2 is YYNGEE. This CDR3 region has 13 residues. CDR3 sequence: CASSAGRNTEAFF. The CDR3 region has the DNA TGTGCCAGCAGCGCAGGGAGGAACACTGAAGCTTTCTTT.

V is TRBV10-3 and J is TRBJ1-2; TRBD1 matches 7 bases. The length of the CDR3 is 14 residues. Germline CDR1 ENHRY, CDR2 SYGVKD. Written as DNA, the CDR3 is TGTGTCAGCAGTTACTCAAGGGACAGTTACGGCTACACCTTC. Its translation is CVSSYSRDSYGYTF.

As regards this clonotype: A much more abundant neighbour one base away suggests this may be a read error. V usage is TRBV20-1 and J usage is TRBJ2-5; TRBD2 might be the D (6 bases). The CDR3 length is 12 residues. Trimming cost V 4 bases and J 3 bases, with 9 bases left between them. Germline values: CDR1 DFQATT, CDR2 SNEGSKA (reference sequence). The CDR3: CSAITGEETQYF. DNA for the CDR3: TGCAGTGCTATAACGGGGGAAGAGACCCAGTACTTC.

This clonotype was seen a handful of times. V gene TRBV7-2 combines with J gene TRBJ2-2; no clear D. The germline gives CDR1 SGHTA, CDR2 FQGNSA. This CDR3 is 13 amino acids long. Trimming took 5 bases from V and 6 from J, leaving 10 bases between them. The CDR3 here is CASSPLMAGELFF. The CDR3 nucleotides are TGTGCCAGCAGCCCTCTCATGGCCGGGGAGCTGTTTTTT.

The rearrangement joins TRBV6-1 to TRBJ1-1, with TRBD1 as a possible D gene (5 bases). The ends were cut back, 6 bases at V and 10 bases at J, with 27 bases in the middle. This CDR3 contains 16 residues. The V gene's germline CDR1 is MNHNS and CDR2 SASEGT. The CDR3 spells CASRVSFTGGDGPAFF. The DNA of the CDR3 is TGTGCCAGCAGAGTGTCCTTCACCGGGGGGGACGGGCCAGCTTTCTTT.

The rearrangement uses TRBV2 and TRBJ2-7; D remains ambiguous. The ends were cut back, 2 bases at V and 10 bases at J, with 3 bases in the middle. Germline V gene sequence: CDR1 SNHLY, CDR2 FYNNEI. CDR3 length equals 9 residues. The CDR3 loop reads CASSERQYF. In nucleotides, the CDR3 is TGTGCCAGCAGTGAACGTCAGTACTTC. The full variable domain, with the rest looked up from reference TRBV2 and TRBJ2-7, is EPEVTQTPSHQVTQMGQEVILRCVPISNHLYFYWYRQILGQKVEFLVSFYNNEISEKSEIFDDQFSVERPDGSNFTLKIRSTKLEDSAMYFCASSERQYFGPGTRLTVT.

The chain employs TRBV7-9 and TRBJ2-5; 8 bases are shared with TRBD2. Germline CDR1 reads SEHNR; CDR2 reads FQNEAQ (reference sequence). V was clipped by 4 bases and J by 5 bases; unmatched bases: 15. The CDR3 loop spans 17 amino acids. CDR3 region: CASSSLGSGVTGETQYF. The CDR3 nucleotides read TGTGCCAGCAGCTCGCTGGGTAGCGGGGTCACCGGGGAGACCCAGTACTTC.

This clonotype was detected many times. J is TRBJ2-5 and V is TRBV7-3; D ambiguous. V lost 5 bases, J lost 1 base, and 8 bases lay in between. This CDR3 is 13 amino acids long. CDR1 and CDR2 (germline): SGHTA, FQGTGA. In nucleotides, the CDR3 is TGTGCCAGCAGCCCCACCGGCCAAGAGACCCAGTACTTC. It is translated as CASSPTGQETQYF.

In its sample, this clonotype was seen many times. V is TRBV19 and J is TRBJ1-5; D is undetermined. Trimming left V 7 bases short and J 0 bases short, with 7 bases between. Germline V CDR1 and CDR2: LNHDA, SQIVND (reference sequence). The CDR3 runs to 13 residues. CDR3: CASTEGSNQPQHF. The CDR3, as DNA: TGTGCCAGTACGGAGGGTAGCAATCAGCCCCAGCATTTT.

The table lists this clonotype with many counts. The chain employs TRBV2 and TRBJ1-5; the D is unclear. The germline V gene has CDR1 SNHLY and CDR2 FYNNEI. With 4 bases removed from V and 3 bases from J, the gap between germline ends came to 10 bases. This CDR3 is built from 14 residues. The CDR3 loop is CASSGGINNQPQHF. The CDR3 DNA follows: TGTGCCAGCAGTGGCGGGATCAACAATCAGCCCCAGCATTTT.

The rearrangement joins TRBV14 to TRBJ1-1; 12 nucleotides align to TRBD1. Germline lookup yields CDR1 SGHDN and CDR2 FVKESK. V dropped 4 bases and J dropped 2; count of bases not matched to a gene: 11. This CDR3 is built from 18 residues. CDR3 region: CASSPRDRGHRSNTEAFF. CDR3 DNA: TGTGCCAGCAGCCCAAGGGACAGGGGGCACCGGTCAAACACTGAAGCTTTCTTT.

The gene calls are TRBV7-9 and TRBJ2-2; D not resolved. This CDR3 comprises 12 residues. Deletions cut 7 bases from V and 3 bases from J, with 6 bases between. Germline CDR1 and CDR2: SEHNR and FQNEAQ (reference sequence). For the CDR3, the DNA is TGTGCCAGCACTCAGCACACCGGGGAGCTGTTTTTT. It translates to CASTQHTGELFF.

The chain has TRBV10-3 and TRBJ1-5; weak D call: TRBD1 (6 bases). CDR3 length equals 14 residues. Trimming took 4 bases from V and 2 from J, leaving 9 bases between them. The germline V gene has CDR1 ENHRY and CDR2 SYGVKD. CDR3 sequence: CAISAQGGNQPQHF. The CDR3 DNA follows: TGTGCCATCAGTGCACAGGGCGGCAATCAGCCCCAGCATTTT.

About this clonotype itself: Given a much more abundant clone one base away, this may be a read error. The chain combines TRBV9 with TRBJ2-7; D is undetermined. Per germline, CDR1 SGDLS and CDR2 YYNGEE. CDR3 length: 14 amino acids. CDR3 coding DNA: TGTGTCAGCAGCGTAGGAGACGGGCCCTACGAGCAGTACTTC. It translates to CVSSVGDGPYEQYF.

V and J are TRBV28 and TRBJ1-1, with D perhaps TRBD1 (5 bases). This CDR3 has 13 residues. V dropped 5 bases and J dropped 8 bases, with 15 bases sitting between them. In germline, CDR1 is MDHEN, CDR2 SYDVKM. The CDR3 DNA follows: TGTGCCAGCAGTAGCGTAAGGGGTGAGGAAGCTTTCTTT. Protein product: CASSSVRGEEAFF.